This T cell receptor beta chain was obtained from a study of cytomegalovirus exposure and HLA in healthy donors. Study in general: The study placed 70% to 90% of its approximately 400 genotyped donors in the Caucasian-associated ancestry cluster.

Whole-study findings and limits: Reportedly, a later analysis found an Asian-associated ancestry cluster had fewer N-insertions than the roughly 670-donor mean. Based on reports, TCR beta sequences accurately predicted HLA-A and HLA-B alleles for most subjects. Excluded were some V segments that proved indistinguishable, including TRBV6-2 and TRBV6-3.

Concerning this clone itself: Its antigen is still unknown.

PCR involved 60 Vbeta and 13 Jbeta primers. The method was immunoSEQ multiplex PCR; TCRdb's version includes in-frame clones alone and lacks a portion of them. Among 150,000 to 200,000 clones listed, 80% were seen once. Germline values: CDR1 MNHEY, CDR2 SMNVEV (reference sequence). Trimming took off 5 bases at V and 0 bases at J, with 5 bases between the two ends. This CDR3 region has 14 residues. The origin of this receptor is a woman aged 25 to 39 in good health and CMV-seronegative. The V gene is TRBV27, the J gene TRBJ1-6; D uncertain. The sequencing input was PBMCs. Here the CDR3 reads CASSPVSYNSPLHF. The CDR3 DNA reads as TGTGCCAGCAGTCCTGTCTCCTATAATTCACCCCTCCACTTT.